This T cell receptor (beta chain) was found in a study of OX40 agonist ivuxolimab in advanced cancers. The ends lost 3 bases at V and 5 bases at J; junction bases unmatched: 9. From germline, CDR1 is SGHRS and CDR2 YFSETQ. This CDR3 has 15 amino acids. Concerning this clone: Its antigen is still unknown.

Data came from immunoSEQ multiplex PCR; TCRdb stores just in-frame clones and leaves some out. The data hold some 43,000 clones, with 88% observed a single time. Findings of the study overall: No determination was made of the antigen specificity of the expanded peripheral T cells.

Source: CD4+ or CD8+ T cells sorted from blood, taken in a trial of the OX40 agonist ivuxolimab. V is TRBV5-1 and J is TRBJ1-2, with 8 bases aligning to TRBD1. The sequence was collected from an adult with an advanced solid tumor such as melanoma, head and neck, liver or kidney cancer. Here the CDR3 reads CASSSTLDRGYGYTF. In nucleotides, the CDR3 is TGCGCCAGCAGCTCCACCCTCGACAGGGGTTATGGCTACACCTTC.